This TCR beta chain originates from a study of radiation and T cells in renal cell carcinoma (dated by TCRdb to 2020 to 2022). Background on the whole study: Samples were obtained from a clinical trial, in which 15 Gy stereotactic body radiation therapy was delivered to primary renal cell carcinomas and nephrectomy was performed 4 weeks later. In total, approximately 53 samples, comprising some 25 tumors and roughly 27 peripheral blood samples, were subjected to TCR beta sequencing. Across all 50 or so samples, approximately 4,000,000 unique CDR3 nucleotide sequences, encoding about 2,700,000 unique CDR3 amino acid sequences, were identified.

TCR beta libraries were generated from genomic DNA with the immunoSEQ kit, following the manufacturer's recommendations. To prepare libraries, a first multiplex PCR with proprietary primers was run, followed by a second PCR that added unique barcodes, and a bead cleanup was done after each round. Each sample batch included a kit-provided positive control reaction and a negative control reaction. The final libraries were assessed on an Agilent 4200 TapeStation D1000 ScreenTape, pooled by volume, and quantified by qPCR. An Illumina NextSeq500 fitted with a MidOutput 150-cycle cartridge performed the sequencing, running 156 Read1 cycles and 15 Index1 cycles with the kit's custom primers. The pooled library was loaded at 0.95 to 1 pM with around 22% PhiX control spiked in. For the original study's pipeline: Vendor-processed data were analyzed in R, with a clonotype defined as all T cells sharing the same CDR3 nucleotide sequence. In the clone abundance analyses, frequencies in each sample were normalized to that sample's 10,000 most abundant clones. Public T cell clones, which averaged fewer than five per sample, were removed prior to analysis. Tumor-enriched clonotypes and baseline blood-enriched clonotypes were defined as those with an abundance difference of at least 32-fold between compartments. Clonotypes expanded or contracted between blood time points were identified with a beta-binomial differential abundance model. Tumor-blood repertoire similarity was measured with the Baroni-Urbani and Buser coefficient, and groups were compared using two-tailed Wilcoxon tests in R. The source is immuneACCESS, and TCRdb retained only in-frame sequences with V and J called. Part of the clones is not carried over; for the studies checked, unresolved V genes explain less than half of this, and the remainder is unexplained. The V and J calls and clone size come from that table; D and trimming were worked out from the DNA. The sample contains approximately 120,000 clones, roughly 80% of them found a single time. The ten largest make up approximately 3% of the sample.

The germline V gene encodes CDR1 SGHAT and CDR2 FQDESV (reference sequence). The V end loses 1 base and the J end loses 1 base, and a stretch of 2 bases separates them. The CDR3 numbers 13 residues from cysteine through phenylalanine. Just CDR3 DNA is preserved here, 39 bases in frame from base 1. The time point label, as the study defines it: baseline pretreatment blood. The treatment or condition label, read with the paper, signifies: 15 Gy SBRT to primary tumor, nephrectomy 4 weeks later. To track tumor-enriched clonotypes, serial peripheral blood was sampled from radiation-treated patients at baseline and at 2 weeks and 4 weeks after SBRT. Renal cell carcinoma with clear cell pathology was present in all patients. The QIAamp DNA Blood Mini Kit (Qiagen) was used to prepare genomic DNA for TCR sequencing. Samples were included in the analyses only if all quality control checks were passed. In its sample, this clone was seen a few times. Its cognate antigen has yet to be identified. No much larger clone exists at a distance of one base, and base qualities are not known.

What the authors observed across the whole study: In blood, the top tumor clonotypes increased between baseline and 2 weeks post-radiation and then shrank by 4 weeks, which suggests that tumor-resident clones expanded only transiently. Effects of radiation dose or scheduling on the TCR repertoire could not be addressed with the single-armed trial design. Tracking of blood repertoire dynamics stopped at three to four weeks after treatment, with no follow-up past that point. Because pretreatment tumor biopsies were not available, the study could not determine whether clonotypes were already present within the tumor at baseline.

This TCR was sampled from a woman aged 55 to 70 with renal cell carcinoma. The sample was blood, taken from a patient whose treatment included radiotherapy and nephrectomy. The chain employs TRBV11-1 and TRBJ1-5; the D gene assignment is ambiguous. For the CDR3, the sequence is CASSLESNQPQHF. The bases read TGTGCCAGCAGCTTAGAAAGCAATCAGCCCCAGCATTTT.